The 3 T cell receptor beta chains reported below all come from one sample, sequenced in a study of cytomegalovirus exposure and HLA in healthy donors. Amplification used 60 Vbeta primers and 13 Jbeta primers. Libraries were prepared by immunoSEQ multiplex PCR; TCRdb keeps only in-frame clonotypes and omits some of them. Found here are approximately 110,000 clones, approximately 80% of them singletons; the top ten hold 2.2%. The sequencing input was PBMCs. These receptors all stem from a woman under 40 in good health and CMV-seronegative.

As DNA, the CDR3 is TGTGCCAGCAGTAGACAGGGTTTTAATTTCTTGTTCAATGAGCAGTTCTTC. Translated: CASSRQGFNFLFNEQFF. This rearrangement joins TRBV27 to TRBJ2-1, with TRBD1 matching 7 bases. V trimming: 5 bases; J trimming: 6 bases; junction bases outside the gene matches: 16. The length of the CDR3 is 17 residues. Germline V gene data show CDR1 as MNHEY and CDR2 as SMNVEV (reference sequence).

The chain joins TRBV5-6 to TRBJ2-7; 9 nucleotides line up with TRBD1. V shed 3 bases, J shed 3 bases, and the junction held 4 bases outside the gene matches. The CDR3 extends over 14 amino acids. Germline V CDR1 and CDR2: SGHDT, YYEEEE. Here the CDR3 reads CASSSGTGIYEQYF. The CDR3 coding sequence is TGTGCCAGCAGCTCCGGGACAGGGATCTACGAGCAGTACTTC.

The V gene is TRBV28, the J gene TRBJ1-4; no clear D gene. The ends were cut back, 4 bases at V and 8 bases at J, with 14 bases in the middle. The CDR3 extends over 14 amino acids. Looked up from germline, CDR1 is MDHEN and CDR2 is SYDVKM. In nucleotides, the CDR3 is TGTGCCAGCAGTTCGGGTATAGAAGTGGAAAAACTGTTTTTT. This encodes CASSSGIEVEKLFF. The whole variable domain, filled in from reference TRBV28 and TRBJ1-4, reads DVKVTQSSRYLVKRTGEKVFLECVQDMDHENMFWYRQDPGLGLRLIYFSYDVKMKEKGDIPEGYSVSREKKERFSLILESASTNQTSMYLCASSSGIEVEKLFFGSGTQLSVL.